Listed below are T cell receptor beta chains from one sample, sequenced in a study of control samples from healthy donors and cancer patients. The method was immunoSEQ multiplex PCR; TCRdb's version includes in-frame clones alone and lacks a portion of them. The sample has about 82,000 clones, around 87% seen once. Input material: blood. The receptors derive from a man aged 45-60 years in good health. Each CDR3 is given with its conserved first and last residue. Some rows mark clone size as missing; the rest say once, few, many or name a class of expanded clone.

clone_size v_call cdr3_length cdr3_aa
. TRBV7-9 13 CASSLRATYGYTF
. TRBV7-3 13 CASSSVMGTEAFF
. TRBV25-1 17 CASSTGTSVPLQETQYF
. TRBV7-9 13 CASSLGGPYEQYF
. TRBV7-2 16 CASSPPGGANTGELFF
once TRBV2 12 CASSASDTGYTF
. TRBV7-2 14 CASSNYAGQETQYF
once TRBV29-1 16 CSVEGGAQPYQETQYF
. TRBV9 16 CASSVETGLGSNEQFF
. TRBV30 13 CAWDRGHFEKLFF
. TRBV4-2 13 CASSQGLKETQYF
. TRBV24-1 17 CATSDLQGGMKTDTQYF
. TRBV24-1 14 CATSDGGSGNTIYF
. TRBV6-5 15 CASSPGDYSNQPQHF
once TRBV5-1 15 CASSLGQLKNTEAFF
. TRBV3-1/TRBV3-2 13 CASSQDYSYGYTF
. TRBV6-2/TRBV6-3 15 CASSSGTGGDQPQHF
. TRBV7-3 13 CASSQLKSTEAFF
. TRBV3-1/TRBV3-2 14 CASSLLASNTEAFF
. TRBV30 11 CAWSESTEAFF
. TRBV19 15 CASSTSTLMNTEAFF
. TRBV9 14 CASSARIWGTEAFF
. TRBV29-1 12 CSVESVNTEAFF
. TRBV2 15 CASRGLAGPTDTQYF
. TRBV5-5 14 CASSQDKKNQPQHF
. TRBV5-1 12 CASSSTGLEAFF